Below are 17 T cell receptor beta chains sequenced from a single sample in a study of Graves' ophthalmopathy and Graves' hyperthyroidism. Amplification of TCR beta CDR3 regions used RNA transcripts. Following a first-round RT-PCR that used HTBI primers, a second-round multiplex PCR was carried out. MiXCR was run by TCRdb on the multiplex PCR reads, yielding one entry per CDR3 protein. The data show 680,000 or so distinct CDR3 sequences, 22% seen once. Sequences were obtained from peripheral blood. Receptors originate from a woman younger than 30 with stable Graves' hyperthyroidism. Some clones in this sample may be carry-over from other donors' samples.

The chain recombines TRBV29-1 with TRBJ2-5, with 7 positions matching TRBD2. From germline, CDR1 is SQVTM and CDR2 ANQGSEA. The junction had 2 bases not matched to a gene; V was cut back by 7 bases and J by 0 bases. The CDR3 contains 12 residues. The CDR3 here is CSATSDQETQYF. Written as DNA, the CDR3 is TGCAGCGCCACTAGCGACCAAGAGACCCAGTACTTC.

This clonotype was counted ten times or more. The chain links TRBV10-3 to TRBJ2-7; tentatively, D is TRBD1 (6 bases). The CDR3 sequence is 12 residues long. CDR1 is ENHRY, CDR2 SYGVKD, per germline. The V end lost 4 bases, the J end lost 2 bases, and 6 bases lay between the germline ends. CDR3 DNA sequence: TGTGCCATCAGTGGGACAGCCTACGAGCAGTACTTC. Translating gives CAISGTAYEQYF.

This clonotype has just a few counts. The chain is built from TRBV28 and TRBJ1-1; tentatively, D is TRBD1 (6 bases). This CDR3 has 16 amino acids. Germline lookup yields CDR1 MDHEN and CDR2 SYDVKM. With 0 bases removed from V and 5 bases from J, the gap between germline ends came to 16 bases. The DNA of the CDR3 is TGTGCCAGCAGTTTATGGGGGGGGGGCCGAGATACTGAAGCTTTCTTT. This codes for CASSLWGGGRDTEAFF.

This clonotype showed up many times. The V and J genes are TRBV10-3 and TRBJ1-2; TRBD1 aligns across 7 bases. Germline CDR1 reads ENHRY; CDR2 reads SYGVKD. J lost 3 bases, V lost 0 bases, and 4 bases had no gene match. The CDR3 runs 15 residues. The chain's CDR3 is CAISESTGSYYGYTF. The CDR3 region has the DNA TGTGCCATCAGTGAGTCGACAGGGTCCTACTATGGCTACACCTTC.

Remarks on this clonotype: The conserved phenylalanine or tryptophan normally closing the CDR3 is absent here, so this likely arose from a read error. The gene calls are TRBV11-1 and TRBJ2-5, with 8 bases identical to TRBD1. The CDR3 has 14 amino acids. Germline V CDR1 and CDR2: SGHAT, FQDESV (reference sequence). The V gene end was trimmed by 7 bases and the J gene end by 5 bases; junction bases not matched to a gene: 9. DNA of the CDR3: TGTGCCAGCACCCAAGGCAGGGGGCCGGAGACCCAGTACATC. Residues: CASTQGRGPETQYI.

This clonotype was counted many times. The CDR3 sequence is CAITQGIGYGYTF. CDR3 DNA sequence: TGTGCCATCACACAGGGCATTGGCTATGGCTACACCTTC. The chain employs TRBV10-3 and TRBJ1-2, with a tentative D call TRBD1 (6 bases). Germline V gives CDR1 ENHRY, CDR2 SYGVKD. The V end lost 7 bases, the J end lost 4 bases, and 13 bases lay between the germline ends. CDR3 length: 13 residues.

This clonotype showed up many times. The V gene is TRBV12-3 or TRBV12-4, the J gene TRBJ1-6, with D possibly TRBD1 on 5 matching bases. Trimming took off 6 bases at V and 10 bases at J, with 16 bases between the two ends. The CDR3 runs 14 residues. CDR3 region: CASSLPGRTSPLHF. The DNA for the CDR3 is TGTGCCAGCAGCCTGCCGGGACGGACCTCACCCCTCCACTTT.

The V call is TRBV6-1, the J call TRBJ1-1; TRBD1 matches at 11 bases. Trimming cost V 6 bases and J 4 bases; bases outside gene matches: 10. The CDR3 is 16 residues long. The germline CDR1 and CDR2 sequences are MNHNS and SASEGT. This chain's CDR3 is CASSRPGTGGVTEAFF. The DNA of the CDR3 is TGTGCCAGCAGCCGTCCCGGGACAGGGGGGGTCACTGAAGCTTTCTTT.

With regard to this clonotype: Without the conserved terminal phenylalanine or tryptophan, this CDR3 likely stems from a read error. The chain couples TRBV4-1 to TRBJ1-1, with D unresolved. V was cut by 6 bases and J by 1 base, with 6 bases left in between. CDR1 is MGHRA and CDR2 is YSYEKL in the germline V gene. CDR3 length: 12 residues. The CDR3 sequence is CASSPGNTEAFL. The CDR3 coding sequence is TGCGCCAGCAGTCCAGGGAACACTGAAGCTTTCTTG.

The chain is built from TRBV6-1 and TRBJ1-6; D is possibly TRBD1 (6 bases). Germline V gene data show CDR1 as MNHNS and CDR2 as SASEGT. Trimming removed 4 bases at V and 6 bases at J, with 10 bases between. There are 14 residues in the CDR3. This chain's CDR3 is CASSADRFNSPLHF. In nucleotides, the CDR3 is TGTGCCAGCAGTGCCGACAGGTTTAATTCACCCCTCCACTTT.

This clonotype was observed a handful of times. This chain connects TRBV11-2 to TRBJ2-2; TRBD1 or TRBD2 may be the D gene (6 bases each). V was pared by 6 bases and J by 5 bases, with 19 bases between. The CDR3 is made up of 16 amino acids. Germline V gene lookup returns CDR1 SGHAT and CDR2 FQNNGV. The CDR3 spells CASSLVHTGRTGELFF. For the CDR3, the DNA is TGTGCCAGCAGTCTAGTACACACAGGGAGGACCGGGGAGCTGTTTTTT.

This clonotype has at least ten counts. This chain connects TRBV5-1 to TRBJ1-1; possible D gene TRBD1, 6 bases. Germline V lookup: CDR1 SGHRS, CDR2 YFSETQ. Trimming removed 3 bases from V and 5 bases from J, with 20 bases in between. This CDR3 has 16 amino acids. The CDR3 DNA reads TGCGCCAGCAGCTCGGGACACTCCGGGAGGAGTACTGAAGCTTTCTTT. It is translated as CASSSGHSGRSTEAFF.

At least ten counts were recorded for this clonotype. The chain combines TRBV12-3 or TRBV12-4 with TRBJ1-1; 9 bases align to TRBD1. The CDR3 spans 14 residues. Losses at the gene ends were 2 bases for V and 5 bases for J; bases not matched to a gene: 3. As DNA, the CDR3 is TGTGCCAGCAGTTTACGGACAGGGGTAACTGAAGCTTTCTTT. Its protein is CASSLRTGVTEAFF.

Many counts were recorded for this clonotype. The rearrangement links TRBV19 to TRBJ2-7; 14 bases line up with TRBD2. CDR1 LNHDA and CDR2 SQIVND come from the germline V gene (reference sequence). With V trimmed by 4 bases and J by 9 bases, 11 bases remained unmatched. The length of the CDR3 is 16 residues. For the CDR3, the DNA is TGTGCCAGTAGTACACGTCCGGGACTAGCGGGAGAGGCGCAGTACTTC. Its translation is CASSTRPGLAGEAQYF. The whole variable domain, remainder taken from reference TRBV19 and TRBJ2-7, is DGGITQSPKYLFRKEGQNVTLSCEQNLNHDAMYWYRQDPGQGLRLIYYSQIVNDFQKGDIAEGYSVSREKKESFPLTVTSAQKNPTAFYLCASSTRPGLAGEAQYFGPGTRLTVT.

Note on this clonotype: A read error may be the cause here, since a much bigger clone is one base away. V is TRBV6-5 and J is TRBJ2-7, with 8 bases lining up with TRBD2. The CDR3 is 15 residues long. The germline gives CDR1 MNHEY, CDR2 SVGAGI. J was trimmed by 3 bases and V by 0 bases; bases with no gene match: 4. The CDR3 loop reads CASSYSAGGNYEQYF. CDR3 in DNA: TGTGCCAGCAGTTACTCGGCGGGGGGCAACTACGAGCAGTACTTC.

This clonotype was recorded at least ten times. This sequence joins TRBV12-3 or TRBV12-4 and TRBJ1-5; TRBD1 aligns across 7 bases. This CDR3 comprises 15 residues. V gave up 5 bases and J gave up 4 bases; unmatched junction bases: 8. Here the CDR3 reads CASSKRTGDNQPQHF. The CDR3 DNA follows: TGTGCCAGCAGTAAAAGGACAGGTGATAATCAGCCCCAGCATTTT.

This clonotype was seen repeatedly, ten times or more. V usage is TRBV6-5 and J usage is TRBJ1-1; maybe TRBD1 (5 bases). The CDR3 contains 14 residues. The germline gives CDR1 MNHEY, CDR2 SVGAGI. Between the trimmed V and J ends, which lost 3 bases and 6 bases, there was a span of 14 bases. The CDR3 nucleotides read TGTGCCAGCAGTTATACAGAGGGGAGTTCTGAAGCTTTCTTT. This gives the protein CASSYTEGSSEAFF.